This T cell receptor (beta chain) originates from a study of cytomegalovirus exposure and HLA in healthy donors. Overall study: Early on, a data release was issued that held roughly 80 million unique TCRs from HLA-typed donors. Study-wide findings and caveats: Immune exposure information available was restricted to CMV serostatus. Some V segments, including TRBV6-2 and TRBV6-3, were excluded as indistinguishable.

Trimming at V came to 5 bases and at J to 4 bases, leaving 6 bases not matched to a gene. The CDR3 runs to 15 residues. Germline V gene lookup returns CDR1 LGHNA and CDR2 YSLEER. This clone was seen a single time. What it recognizes is unknown. The PCR contained 60 Vbeta and 13 Jbeta primers. Repertoires were generated with immunoSEQ multiplex PCR, while TCRdb's copy carries only in-frame clones and drops some. Among about 160,000 clones listed, roughly 81% were seen once. The sample comprised PBMCs. The sequence derives from a woman aged 45-60 years in good health and CMV-seronegative. The rearrangement joins TRBV4-3 to TRBJ1-2, with 11 bases lining up with TRBD1. The CDR3 nucleotides are TGCGCCAGCAGCGCAACCGGGACAGGGGGCTATGGCTACACCTTC. Translating gives CASSATGTGGYGYTF.